This T cell receptor beta chain was retrieved from a study of T cells in localized non-small cell lung cancer. Produced via immunoSEQ multiplex PCR; TCRdb's table is partial and in-frame only. The sample records 90,000 or so clones, 87% being singletons. General study findings and limits: Prolonged overall survival went with higher T cell density in the blood. A median of 57 clones ranked among the top 100 in tumor appeared in adjacent lung.

On this clone: Its target is unknown.

The TCR comes from a man between 40 and 75 years old with stage I squamous cell lung carcinoma. The sample consisted of peripheral blood, taken before any cancer treatment.

The CDR3 loop reads CASSETWGNPSQETQYF. The CDR3 DNA sequence: TGTGCCAGCAGTGAAACATGGGGGAACCCCTCCCAAGAGACCCAGTACTTC. V and J are TRBV6-1 and TRBJ2-5; perhaps D is TRBD1 or TRBD2 (5 bases each). V lost 2 bases and J 1 base, leaving 17 bases between the germline ends. Germline CDR1 reads MNHNS; CDR2 reads SASEGT. The length of the CDR3 is 17 residues.